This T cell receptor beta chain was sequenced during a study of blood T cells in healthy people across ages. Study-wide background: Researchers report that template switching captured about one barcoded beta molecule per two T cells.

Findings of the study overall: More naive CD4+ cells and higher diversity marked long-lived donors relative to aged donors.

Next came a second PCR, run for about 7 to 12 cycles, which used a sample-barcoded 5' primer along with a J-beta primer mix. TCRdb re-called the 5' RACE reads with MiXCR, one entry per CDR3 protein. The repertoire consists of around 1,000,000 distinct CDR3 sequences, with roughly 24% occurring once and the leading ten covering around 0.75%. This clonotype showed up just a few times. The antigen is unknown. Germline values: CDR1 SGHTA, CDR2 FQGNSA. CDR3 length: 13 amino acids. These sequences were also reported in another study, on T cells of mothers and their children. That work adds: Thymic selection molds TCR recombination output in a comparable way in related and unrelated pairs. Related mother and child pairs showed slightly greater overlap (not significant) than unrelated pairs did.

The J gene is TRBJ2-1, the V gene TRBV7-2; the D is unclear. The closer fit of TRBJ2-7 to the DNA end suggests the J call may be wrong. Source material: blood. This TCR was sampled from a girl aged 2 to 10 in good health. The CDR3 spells CASSLEMAYEQYF. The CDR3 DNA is TGTGCCAGCAGCTTAGAGATGGCCTACGAGCAGTACTTC.